These T cell receptor beta chains were read from a single sample in a study of Ad26.COV2.S vaccination and SARS-CoV-2 variants. Here immunoSEQ multiplex PCR was the method, and the copy in TCRdb shows in-frame clones only, minus some. Counted here are under 550,000 clones, around nine tenths occurring once; the ten biggest clones make up around 3.6%. Sequences were derived from peripheral blood, sampled in a trial of Ad26.COV2.S vaccine versus placebo. Receptors originate from a person aged 18-65 years who received the Ad26.COV2.S COVID-19 vaccine or a placebo. CDR3s include the opening cysteine and the closing phenylalanine or tryptophan. The D gene is left open where the match is weak. Clone sizes are given selectively: once, few, many, or a class where the clone is expanded.

>TRBV5-5|-|-|TRBJ2-2|15
CASSLRLGNTGELFF
TGTGCCAGCAGCCTCCGACTTGGGAACACCGGGGAGCTGTTTTTT
>TRBV2|-|TRBD1|TRBJ2-4|13
CASTLYRGDIQYF
TGTGCCAGCACCCTTTACAGGGGTGACATTCAGTACTTC
>TRBV24-1|-|-|TRBJ1-2|17
CATSDLRPPDRVGGYTF
TGTGCCACCAGTGATTTGCGACCGCCCGATAGGGTCGGTGGCTACACCTTC
>TRBV19|-|-|TRBJ2-7|11
CASSGTYEQYF
TGTGCCAGTAGTGGGACCTACGAGCAGTACTTC
>TRBV19|once|TRBD1|TRBJ1-1|14
CASSIVDRGTEAFF
TGTGCCAGTAGTATAGTGGACAGGGGCACTGAAGCTTTCTTT
>TRBV7-2|-|TRBD2|TRBJ2-7|14
CASQTSGGNYEQYF
TGTGCCAGCCAGACTAGCGGGGGGAACTACGAGCAGTACTTC
>TRBV6-5|-|-|TRBJ1-2|15
CASSYSGTFNYGYTF
TGTGCCAGCAGTTACTCCGGGACTTTTAACTATGGCTACACCTTC
>TRBV27|-|-|TRBJ2-1|13
CASSLGGRGEQFF
TGTGCCAGCAGTTTAGGGGGCCGCGGCGAGCAGTTCTTC
>TRBV10-3|-|TRBD1|TRBJ2-7|14
CAIRGGQGMFEQYF
TGTGCCATCAGGGGGGGACAGGGAATGTTCGAGCAGTACTTC
>TRBV18|-|-|TRBJ1-3|17
CASSPGTRHPSGNTIYF
TGTGCCAGCTCCCCCGGGACAAGGCATCCCTCTGGAAACACCATATATTTT
>TRBV5-8|-|TRBD1|TRBJ1-5|17
CASTPREGAGGNQPQHF
TGTGCCAGCACCCCGAGGGAGGGGGCGGGAGGCAATCAGCCCCAGCATTTT
>TRBV7-3|few|-|TRBJ1-4|12
CAPGGRGEKLFF
TGTGCCCCGGGGGGCCGAGGAGAAAAACTGTTTTTT
>TRBV6-5|-|-|TRBJ2-3|14
CASTRAGLTDTQYF
TGTGCCAGCACTCGGGCGGGCCTCACAGATACGCAGTATTTT
>TRBV7-8|-|TRBD1|TRBJ1-2|15
CASSLEPGTGLGYTF
TGTGCCAGCAGCTTAGAACCCGGGACAGGGCTTGGCTACACCTTC
>TRBV13|once|TRBD1|TRBJ1-2|17
CASSPPRETGANYGYTF
TGTGCCAGCAGCCCACCCAGAGAGACAGGGGCCAACTATGGCTACACCTTC
>TRBV20-1|-|-|TRBJ2-1|14
CSASNSPTYNEQFF
TGCAGTGCTAGTAACAGTCCTACCTACAATGAGCAGTTCTTC
>TRBV7-3|few|-|TRBJ2-1|13
CASSLSPRDEQFF
TGTGCCAGCAGCTTAAGTCCAAGGGATGAGCAGTTCTTC
>TRBV2|-|TRBD2|TRBJ2-7|14
CASRGLAGVYEQYF
TGTGCCAGCAGGGGACTAGCGGGGGTCTACGAGCAGTACTTC
>TRBV2|few|-|TRBJ1-6|16
CASSDGAPSYNSPLHF
TGTGCCAGCAGTGATGGGGCCCCCTCCTATAATTCACCCCTCCACTTT
>TRBV7-8|-|-|TRBJ1-5|14
CASSRGRINQPQHF
TGTGCCAGCAGCCGCGGACGGATCAATCAGCCCCAGCATTTT
>TRBV7-2|-|-|TRBJ2-4|13
CASSIPGKNIQYF
TGTGCCAGCAGCATACCGGGAAAAAACATTCAGTACTTC
>TRBV4-3|-|-|TRBJ2-2|12
CASSHVTGELFF
TGCGCCAGCAGCCACGTAACCGGGGAGCTGTTTTTT
>TRBV7-9|-|-|TRBJ1-4|17
CASSLAWLGSDNEKLFF
TGTGCCAGCAGCTTAGCGTGGTTGGGAAGCGATAATGAAAAACTGTTTTTT
>TRBV23-1|-|TRBD1|TRBJ1-5|15
CASKGTGYLWWPQHF
TGCGCCAGCAAAGGGACAGGCTATCTTTGGTGGCCCCAGCATTTT
>TRBV30|-|TRBD1|TRBJ2-5|19
CASDNRDRERERRKETQYF
TGTGCCTCGGATAACCGGGACAGGGAGAGAGAACGGCGAAAAGAGACCCAGTACTTC
>TRBV11-1|-|-|TRBJ1-1|13
CASSLSRNTEAFF
TGTGCCAGCAGCTTGTCTAGGAACACTGAAGCTTTCTTT
>TRBV6-5|-|-|TRBJ2-2|14
CASSIQVYTGELFF
TGTGCCAGCTCGATACAGGTTTATACCGGGGAGCTGTTTTTT
>TRBV10-3|-|-|TRBJ2-7|14
CAISEGQGSSEQYF
TGTGCCATCAGTGAGGGTCAGGGGTCAAGCGAGCAGTACTTC
>TRBV4-2|-|-|TRBJ2-7|16
CASSQDGRDSYYEQYF
TGTGCCAGCAGCCAAGATGGTAGGGACTCTTATTACGAGCAGTACTTC
>TRBV11-2|-|TRBD1|TRBJ1-2|16
CASSLDLGTGIYGYTF
TGTGCCAGCAGCTTAGATCTAGGGACAGGGATTTATGGCTACACCTTC
>TRBV28|-|-|TRBJ1-4|15
CASSLGGATNEKLFF
TGTGCCAGCAGTTTAGGAGGGGCAACTAATGAAAAACTGTTTTTT
>TRBV4-2|-|-|TRBJ2-6|15
CASKGFPSGANVLTF
TGTGCCAGCAAAGGGTTCCCTTCTGGGGCCAACGTCCTGACTTTC
>TRBV5-1|-|-|TRBJ1-1|13
CASSLARNTEAFF
TGCGCCAGCAGCTTGGCCAGGAACACTGAAGCTTTCTTT
>TRBV27|-|-|TRBJ2-5|14
CASRRGAGGETQYF
TGTGCCAGCAGAAGGGGGGCCGGTGGGGAGACCCAGTACTTC
>TRBV7-8|-|-|TRBJ2-1|15
CASSLVGQANNEQFF
TGTGCCAGCAGCTTAGTTGGCCAGGCCAACAATGAGCAGTTCTTC
>TRBV9|-|TRBD1|TRBJ2-5|17
CASSATGGGRYQETQYF
TGTGCCAGCAGCGCGACAGGGGGCGGAAGGTACCAAGAGACCCAGTACTTC
>TRBV5-6|-|-|TRBJ2-5|14
CASSLYGSGETQYF
TGTGCCAGCAGCTTGTACGGTTCCGGAGAGACCCAGTACTTC
>TRBV6-2/TRBV6-3|-|-|TRBJ1-5|17
CASSYGGHLNSNQPQHF
TGTGCCAGCAGTTACGGGGGACACTTGAATAGCAATCAGCCCCAGCATTTT
>TRBV5-1|-|-|TRBJ2-3|16
CASSMGRRESTDTQYF
TGCGCCAGCAGCATGGGGAGACGGGAAAGCACAGATACGCAGTATTTT
>TRBV5-1|once|TRBD1|TRBJ1-5|15
CASSLGQGSNQPQHF
TGCGCCAGCAGCTTGGGACAGGGGTCCAATCAGCCCCAGCATTTT
>TRBV9|-|TRBD1|TRBJ2-3|15
CASSAGQGGTDTQYF
TGTGCCAGCAGCGCTGGACAGGGGGGTACAGATACGCAGTATTTT
>TRBV7-2|once|TRBD2|TRBJ2-2|19
CASSPRSQGRGTRTGELFF
TGTGCCAGCAGCCCCCGGTCCCAGGGTCGGGGGACTAGAACCGGGGAGCTGTTTTTT
>TRBV28|few|-|TRBJ1-4|13
CASSLIGFEKLFF
TGTGCCAGCAGTTTAATAGGTTTCGAAAAACTGTTTTTT
>TRBV14|-|-|TRBJ2-7|15
CASSQVGGLAYEQYF
TGTGCCAGCAGCCAAGTGGGGGGCTTGGCCTACGAGCAGTACTTC
>TRBV7-3|-|-|TRBJ2-1|15
CASSLTRGGYNEQFF
TGTGCCAGCAGCTTAACGAGGGGCGGGTACAATGAGCAGTTCTTC